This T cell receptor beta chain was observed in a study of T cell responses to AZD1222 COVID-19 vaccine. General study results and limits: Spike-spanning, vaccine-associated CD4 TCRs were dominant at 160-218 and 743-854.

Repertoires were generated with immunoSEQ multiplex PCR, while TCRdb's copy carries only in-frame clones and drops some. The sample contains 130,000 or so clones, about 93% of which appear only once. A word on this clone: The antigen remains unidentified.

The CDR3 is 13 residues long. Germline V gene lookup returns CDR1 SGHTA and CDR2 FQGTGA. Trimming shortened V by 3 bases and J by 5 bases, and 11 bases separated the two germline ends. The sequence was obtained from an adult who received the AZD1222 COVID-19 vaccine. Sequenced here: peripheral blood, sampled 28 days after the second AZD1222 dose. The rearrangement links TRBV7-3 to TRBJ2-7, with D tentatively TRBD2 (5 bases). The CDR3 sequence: CASSLGARDEQYF. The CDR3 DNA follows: TGTGCCAGCAGCTTGGGCGCGCGGGACGAGCAGTACTTC.